The rows below give T cell receptor beta chains drawn from one sample of a study of post-analysis software for immune sequencing data. TCRdb reprocessed the PCR reads with MiXCR, giving one entry per CDR3 protein. Here the sample spans approximately 440,000 distinct CDR3 sequences, nearly 45% being singletons. Sample: blood. Receptor source: a girl aged 10-17 years with multiple sclerosis. CDR3s include the opening cysteine and the closing phenylalanine or tryptophan.

v_call cdr3_aa
TRBV12-3/TRBV12-4 CATSSGAHNEQFF
TRBV3-1 CASSQDRGLAGGPREQFF
TRBV6-5 CASSYSQGGSSYEQYF
TRBV20-1 CSARDLARPQETQYF
TRBV24-1 CATSVDRGREDTQYF
TRBV7-3 CASSLGGTGDYEQYF
TRBV4-2 CASSQTDRDGTEAFF
TRBV29-1 CSADPGLAGVGVGTDTQYF
TRBV5-1 CASSLGLAGGPGTDTQYF
TRBV5-6 CASSPGTSGGYNEQFF
TRBV4-3 CASSQERGMRGDIQYF
TRBV20-1 CSPSQQGAYGYTF
TRBV29-1 CSVVVGGGETQYF
TRBV7-2 CASSLEAAKTDTQYF
TRBV5-4 CASSSLAGETYNEQFF
TRBV10-3 CAITGSPITDTQYF
TRBV20-1 CSGGGSSYNEQFF
TRBV12-3/TRBV12-4 CASSFSARSDSNQPQHF
TRBV5-1 CASSSSSNFDGYTF
TRBV10-3 CAISDVREGLAGGGTSYEQYF
TRBV12-3/TRBV12-4 CASSLAEGDGYTF
TRBV2 CASGLGSSYEQYF
TRBV7-3 CASSPDGDPYEQYF
TRBV5-1 CASSLAEMYNEQFF
TRBV4-1 CASSNTASGNYEQYF
TRBV18 CASSLQGWTTEAFF
TRBV5-1 CASTSQPDQETQYF
TRBV20-1 CSALARVNEQFF
TRBV20-1 CSALAGGSTDTQYF
TRBV20-1 CSAKGLAGFLDEQYF
TRBV6-1 CASSGDSYATNEKLFF
TRBV20-1 CSARTIEQYF
TRBV11-2 CASSLDPGASNEQFF
TRBV7-2 CASSSQTAEETQYF
TRBV15 CATSRDRSSYNEQFF
TRBV9 CASSENSVQGQLNTGELFF
TRBV15 CATSRVRLAGSYEQYF
TRBV27 CASSLSAELNTEAFF
TRBV12-3/TRBV12-4 CAIYIGDTQYF